One and the same sample provided the 13 T cell receptor beta chains below, sequenced in a study of regulatory T cells in long-lasting Graves disease. Time point defined: persistent/refractory GD, antithyroid drugs over 5 years with positive TRAb. Researchers made the TCR library from RNA that was extracted from PBMCs. Combining iRepertoire HTBI primers with Arm-PCR of CDR3 regions, the authors built TCR beta libraries. TCRdb reprocessed the multiplex PCR reads with MiXCR, giving one entry per CDR3 protein. Of 400,000 to 500,000 distinct CDR3 sequences listed, about 21% are singletons. The sequenced sample was peripheral blood mononuclear cells (PBMCs), obtained when the disease was refractory, from a patient treated with antithyroid drugs. These receptor sequences come from a female donor with Graves disease.

The sample holds a few counts of this clonotype. The V and J genes are TRBV20-1 and TRBJ2-7; 8 bases line up with TRBD1. CDR3 length equals 12 residues. Looked up from germline, CDR1 is DFQATT and CDR2 is SNEGSKA (reference sequence). The CDR3, as DNA: TGCAGAGGACAGGGAGCAAACTACGAGCAGTACTTC. Protein product: CRGQGANYEQYF.

This clonotype has more than one count but fewer than ten. This may be a read error, as it is one base from a much larger clone. This rearrangement joins TRBV28 to TRBJ2-5; D possibly corresponds to TRBD1 (6 bases). The germline V gene has CDR1 MDHEN and CDR2 SYDVKM. There are 13 residues in the CDR3. The CDR3 loop is CASVRGHQGTQYF. In DNA form, the CDR3 reads TGTGCCAGCGTCCGGGGACACCAAGGGACCCAGTACTTC.

J is TRBJ2-7 and V is TRBV7-8; 7 nucleotides align to TRBD1. Germline V CDR1 and CDR2: SGHVS, FQNEAQ. V was pared by 6 bases and J by 3 bases, with 11 bases of the junction left unmatched. The CDR3 length is 15 residues. The CDR3 sequence: CASRTEVGGSYEQYF. The CDR3 DNA reads TGTGCCAGCAGGACGGAGGTAGGGGGCAGCTACGAGCAGTACTTC.

J is TRBJ2-1 and V is TRBV12-3 or TRBV12-4; the D is unclear. With 3 bases removed from V and 0 bases from J, the gap between germline ends came to 12 bases. CDR3 size: 16 residues. The DNA of the CDR3 is TGTGCCAGCAGTTTTAATGGGTACCTCTCCTACAATGAGCAGTTCTTC. Protein product: CASSFNGYLSYNEQFF.

In DNA form, the CDR3 reads TGTGCCAGCAGTTACTCGGACAAAATCACCGAGACCCAGTACTTC. It encodes CASSYSDKITETQYF. The V gene is TRBV6-5, the J gene TRBJ2-5; tentatively, D is TRBD1 (5 bases). CDR3 length: 15 amino acids. Trimming stripped 0 bases from V and 5 bases from J, with 13 bases between. The germline gives CDR1 MNHEY, CDR2 SVGAGI.

This clonotype has a count of ten or more. DNA for the CDR3: TGCAGCGTTGGCGTGGGGGCTGTAGGGACAGAGACCCAGTACTTC. Encoded protein: CSVGVGAVGTETQYF. V usage is TRBV29-1 and J usage is TRBJ2-5; TRBD1 is a possible D gene (6 bases). The CDR3 runs to 15 residues. CDR1 and CDR2 from the germline V gene are SQVTM and ANQGSEA. V lost 4 bases to trimming and J lost 4 bases, with 19 bases between them.

This clonotype has ten or more counts. The chain recombines TRBV11-2 with TRBJ1-1; a possible D gene is TRBD1 (5 bases). CDR1 is SGHAT and CDR2 is FQNNGV in the germline V gene. Trimming stripped 1 base from V and 5 bases from J, with 20 bases between. CDR3 length equals 17 residues. The CDR3 region is CASSLGWAVGLRTEAFF. The CDR3 DNA reads as TGTGCCAGCAGCTTAGGGTGGGCGGTGGGGCTACGGACTGAAGCTTTCTTT.

This clonotype was counted at least ten times. The chain uses TRBV3-1 and TRBJ2-5; 8 nucleotides line up with TRBD1. The J segment lost 1 base and the V segment lost 1 base, leaving 5 bases of the junction unmatched. Germline CDR1 LGHDT, CDR2 YNNKEL (reference sequence). The length of the CDR3 is 16 residues. DNA for the CDR3: TGTGCCAGCAGCCAAGGCCCAGGGGGCTTCCAAGAGACCCAGTACTTC. Residues: CASSQGPGGFQETQYF.

The gene calls are TRBV15 and TRBJ2-7; perhaps D is TRBD1 or TRBD2 (6 bases each). Between the trimmed V and J ends, which lost 0 bases and 0 bases, there was a span of 12 bases. Germline V CDR1 and CDR2: LNHNV, YYDKDF (reference sequence). The CDR3 contains 16 residues. The CDR3 bases are TGTGCCACCAGCAGAGACGGGGGCACCAGCTCCTACGAGCAGTACTTC. Amino acids: CATSRDGGTSSYEQYF.

This chain links TRBV28 with TRBJ2-5; D ambiguous. CDR1 MDHEN and CDR2 SYDVKM come from the germline V gene. This CDR3 spans 13 amino acids. The V gene lost 5 bases and the J gene lost 4 bases, with 11 bases spanning the gap. CDR3 nucleotide sequence: TGTGCCAGCAGTCCGCGGACCTCAGAGACCCAGTACTTC. Its protein is CASSPRTSETQYF.

This clonotype was detected many times. The chain uses TRBV9 and TRBJ1-1; D unclear. This CDR3 has 13 amino acids. Germline V gene data show CDR1 as SGDLS and CDR2 as YYNGEE. Trimming left V 2 bases short and J 7 bases short, with 12 bases between. The CDR3 coding sequence is TGTGCCAGCAGCGTCCAGTCGGGCAGTGAAGCTTTCTTT. Its protein product is CASSVQSGSEAFF.

The J gene is TRBJ2-7, the V gene TRBV19; no clear D. V lost 5 bases, J lost 2 bases, and 13 bases lay in between. Germline V gene lookup returns CDR1 LNHDA and CDR2 SQIVND (reference sequence). CDR3 length: 14 residues. CDR3 DNA sequence: TGTGCCAGTAGTTCGCATGCACGGCCCTACGAGCAGTACTTC. Its translation is CASSSHARPYEQYF. The whole variable domain, filled in from reference TRBV19 and TRBJ2-7, reads DGGITQSPKYLFRKEGQNVTLSCEQNLNHDAMYWYRQDPGQGLRLIYYSQIVNDFQKGDIAEGYSVSREKKESFPLTVTSAQKNPTAFYLCASSSHARPYEQYFGPGTRLTVT.

In DNA, the CDR3 is TGTGCCAGCAGCTCCCTCGGGAGGTCCACCGGGGAGCTGTTTTTT. It is translated as CASSSLGRSTGELFF. This chain links TRBV7-8 with TRBJ2-2, with 7 bases matching TRBD2. V lost 4 bases and J lost 4; bases outside the gene matches: 6. Germline V gives CDR1 SGHVS, CDR2 FQNEAQ. CDR3 length: 15 residues.